One sample yielded the 18 T cell receptor beta chains listed below, sequenced in a study of T-cell reconstitution after alpha-beta-depleted transplantation in children. Preparing the TCRbeta library involved the use of unique molecular identifiers. MiXCR was run by TCRdb on the PCR reads, yielding one entry per CDR3 protein. This sample has some 280,000 distinct CDR3 sequences, with 9.9% found just once. The sequenced sample was PBMCs from the stem cell graft donor, obtained from the stem cell graft. These TCRs come from a human donor who donated a stem cell graft to a child with SCID.

This clonotype was picked up many times. V usage is TRBV2 and J usage is TRBJ2-6; TRBD1 matches at 10 bases. The CDR3 is 17 residues long. Germline assignment: CDR1 SNHLY and CDR2 FYNNEI. The V segment lost 8 bases and the J segment 1 base; nucleotides outside the gene matches: 8. CDR3 nucleotide sequence: TGTGCCAGCTGGGGTGGGACAGGGGTATCTGGGGCCAACGTCCTGACTTTC. Amino acid sequence: CASWGGTGVSGANVLTF.

J is TRBJ2-1 and V is TRBV6-4, with TRBD2 identical over 11 bases. V lost 0 bases, J lost 9 bases, and 4 bases stayed unmatched. The germline gives CDR1 MRHNA, CDR2 SNTAGT. The CDR3 has 15 residues. CDR3: CASSDSSGGATEQFF. CDR3 nucleotide sequence: TGTGCCAGCAGTGACTCTAGCGGGGGGGCCACTGAGCAGTTCTTC.

This clonotype showed up just a few times. This chain links TRBV20-1 with TRBJ2-7; 13 bases map to TRBD2. J was trimmed by 3 bases and V by 6 bases; bases with no gene match: 8. The CDR3 loop spans 15 amino acids. Germline CDR1 DFQATT, CDR2 SNEGSKA (reference sequence). The CDR3 spells CSASPLAGGLYEQYF. CDR3 sequence (DNA): TGCAGTGCGAGCCCACTAGCGGGGGGGCTCTACGAGCAGTACTTC.

The J gene is TRBJ2-5, the V gene TRBV20-1; D call uncertain. The CDR3 is 12 residues long. Trimming pared 5 bases from V and 5 bases from J, leaving 12 bases between. Germline V gene sequence: CDR1 DFQATT, CDR2 SNEGSKA (reference sequence). In nucleotides, the CDR3 is TGCAGTGCTCCCGACCTGGGGGAGACCCAGTACTTC. It translates to CSAPDLGETQYF.

In its sample, this clonotype was seen a few times. The chain links TRBV4-2 to TRBJ2-7; 9 nucleotides match TRBD1. From germline, CDR1 is LGHNA and CDR2 YNFKEQ. This CDR3 comprises 16 residues. V was pared by 3 bases and J by 2 bases, with 8 bases of the junction left unmatched. The CDR3 protein is CASSQQPGQGTYEQYF. The CDR3, as DNA: TGTGCCAGCAGCCAGCAACCGGGACAGGGCACCTACGAGCAGTACTTC.

The chain carries TRBV7-3 and TRBJ2-3; tentatively, D is TRBD2 (7 bases). The germline gives CDR1 SGHTA, CDR2 FQGTGA. The length of the CDR3 is 14 residues. Trimming left V 6 bases short and J 5 bases short, with 15 bases between. DNA of the CDR3: TGTGCCAGCAGTCCGGGGGGCCGGGTAGATACGCAGTATTTT. Translated: CASSPGGRVDTQYF.

This clonotype was detected only a few times. The V call is TRBV7-4, the J call TRBJ2-4; 10 bases are a match to TRBD2. The trim removed 6 bases at V and 3 bases at J, leaving 8 bases unmatched. The V gene's germline CDR1 is SGHVT and CDR2 SQSDAQ. CDR3 length equals 16 residues. This chain's CDR3 is CASRSAGGPVKNIQYF. As DNA, the CDR3 is TGTGCCAGCAGGTCAGCGGGGGGGCCCGTCAAAAACATTCAGTACTTC.

The genes are TRBV20-1 and TRBJ1-4; possible D gene TRBD1, 5 bases. CDR1 and CDR2 from the germline V gene are DFQATT and SNEGSKA (reference sequence). The CDR3 extends over 15 amino acids. Trimming pared 0 bases from V and 3 bases from J, leaving 11 bases between. The CDR3 sequence is CSAREGGRPNEKLFF. CDR3 nucleotides: TGCAGTGCTAGAGAGGGGGGGAGACCTAATGAAAAACTGTTTTTT.

This clonotype was recorded a few times. V is TRBV28 and J is TRBJ2-3; perhaps TRBD2 as D (5 bases). Per germline, CDR1 MDHEN and CDR2 SYDVKM. V lost 7 bases, J lost 8 bases, and 19 bases lay in between. This CDR3 contains 14 residues. The CDR3 DNA sequence: TGTGCCAGCACCCAACCTGTCGGGGTCGGTACGCAGTATTTT. Protein: CASTQPVGVGTQYF.

V usage is TRBV5-1 and J usage is TRBJ1-5; 12 bases map to TRBD1. Unmatched junction bases numbered 8, after V lost 4 bases and J lost 6 bases. Germline V gene sequence: CDR1 SGHRS, CDR2 YFSETQ. The CDR3 sequence is 16 residues long. CDR3 region: CASSPTGTGGVQPQHF. The CDR3, as DNA: TGCGCCAGCAGCCCGACCGGGACAGGGGGCGTTCAGCCCCAGCATTTT. Combining the CDR3 with reference TRBV5-1 and TRBJ1-5 gives the whole variable domain KAGVTQTPRYLIKTRGQQVTLSCSPISGHRSVSWYQQTPGQGLQFLFEYFSETQRNKGNFPGRFSGRQFSNSRSEMNVSTLELGDSALYLCASSPTGTGGVQPQHFGDGTRLSIL.

The gene calls are TRBV20-1 and TRBJ2-2; D is perhaps TRBD1 (6 bases). Between the trimmed V and J ends, which lost 3 bases and 6 bases, there was a span of 14 bases. CDR3 size: 14 residues. Germline CDR1 DFQATT, CDR2 SNEGSKA (reference sequence). For the CDR3, the DNA is TGCAGTGCTAGTGAACAGGGTGGCCCCGGGGAGCTGTTTTTT. This codes for CSASEQGGPGELFF.

The chain couples TRBV18 to TRBJ1-1, with TRBD1 identical over 7 bases. CDR1 is KGHSH and CDR2 is LQKENI in the germline V gene. This CDR3 is 14 amino acids long. After removal of 10 bases from V and 1 base from J, the junction contained 9 bases not matched to a gene. CDR3 residues: CATLRTGQNTEAFF. For the CDR3, the DNA is TGTGCCACCCTCAGGACAGGTCAGAACACTGAAGCTTTCTTT.

This clonotype was seen only a few times. The V call is TRBV3-1, the J call TRBJ2-1; 11 positions match TRBD2. In germline, CDR1 is LGHDT, CDR2 YNNKEL (reference sequence). This CDR3 is built from 18 residues. Losses at the gene ends were 4 bases for V and 5 bases for J; bases not matched to a gene: 13. In nucleotides, the CDR3 is TGTGCCAGCAGCCGAAGTGAGGTAGCGGGGGGGCCCAACAATGAGCAGTTCTTC. This encodes CASSRSEVAGGPNNEQFF.

The table lists this clonotype with a few counts. V and J are TRBV3-1 and TRBJ1-1, with 7 bases fitting TRBD1. Losses at the gene ends were 2 bases for V and 4 bases for J; bases not matched to a gene: 7. Germline values: CDR1 LGHDT, CDR2 YNNKEL (reference sequence). The CDR3 loop spans 15 amino acids. DNA of the CDR3: TGTGCCAGCAGCCAATCGATCCGGGACAGCACTGAAGCTTTCTTT. It codes for CASSQSIRDSTEAFF.

This clonotype occurred a few times. In DNA, the CDR3 is TGCAGCGTTGAAGGATCACAGGGGTACACCGGGGAGCTGTTTTTT. Its protein is CSVEGSQGYTGELFF. The chain has TRBV29-1 and TRBJ2-2; TRBD1 aligns across 7 bases. CDR1 is SQVTM and CDR2 is ANQGSEA in the germline V gene. CDR3 length equals 15 residues. Germline trimming cut 1 base from V and 3 bases from J; bases unmatched to any gene: 5.

This clonotype showed up just a few times. The chain recombines TRBV11-2 with TRBJ2-3, with D uncertain. CDR3 length: 17 amino acids. Germline CDR1 reads SGHAT; CDR2 reads FQNNGV. The germline V and J ends were trimmed by 5 bases and 0 bases, with 18 bases remaining between them. The CDR3 is CASSKQFTGTSTDTQYF. DNA for the CDR3: TGTGCCAGCAGCAAACAGTTTACCGGAACTAGCACAGATACGCAGTATTTT.

This clonotype was counted only a few times. The chain carries TRBV18 and TRBJ2-3; 10 bases line up with TRBD1. Germline V gene lookup returns CDR1 KGHSH and CDR2 LQKENI. This CDR3 contains 17 residues. V lost 2 bases to trimming and J lost 1 base; unmatched junction nucleotides: 6. The CDR3 coding sequence is TGTGCCAGCTCACCAATAGGACAGGGGGTTGGCACAGATACGCAGTATTTT. It encodes CASSPIGQGVGTDTQYF. Supplemented by reference TRBV18 and TRBJ2-3, the full variable domain reads NAGVMQNPRHLVRRRGQEARLRCSPMKGHSHVYWYRQLPEEGLKFMVYLQKENIIDESGMPKERFSAEFPKEGPSILRIQQVVRGDSAAYFCASSPIGQGVGTDTQYFGPGTRLTVL.

V usage is TRBV9 and J usage is TRBJ1-4, with D unresolved. Germline V lookup: CDR1 SGDLS, CDR2 YYNGEE. The CDR3 consists of 15 residues. With 0 bases removed from V and 4 bases from J, the gap between germline ends came to 10 bases. The CDR3 coding sequence is TGTGCCAGCAGCGTAGACCGCCAGAATAATGAAAAACTGTTTTTT. This codes for CASSVDRQNNEKLFF.